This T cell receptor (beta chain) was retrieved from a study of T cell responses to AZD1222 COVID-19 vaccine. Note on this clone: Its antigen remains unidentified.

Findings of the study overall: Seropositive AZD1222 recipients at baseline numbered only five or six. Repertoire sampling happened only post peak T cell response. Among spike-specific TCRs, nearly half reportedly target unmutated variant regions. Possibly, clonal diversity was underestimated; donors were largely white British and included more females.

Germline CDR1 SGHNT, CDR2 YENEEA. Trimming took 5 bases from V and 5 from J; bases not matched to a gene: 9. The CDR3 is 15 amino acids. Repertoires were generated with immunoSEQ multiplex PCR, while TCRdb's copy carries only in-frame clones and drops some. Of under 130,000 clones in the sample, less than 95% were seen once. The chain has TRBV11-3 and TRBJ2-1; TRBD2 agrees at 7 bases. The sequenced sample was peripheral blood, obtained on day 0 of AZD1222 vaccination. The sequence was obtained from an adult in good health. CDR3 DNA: TGTGCCAGCAGCCCTAGCGGTGGCAGACACAATGAGCAGTTCTTC. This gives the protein CASSPSGGRHNEQFF.